The 30 T cell receptor beta chains in this list originate from one sample, sequenced in a study of patients and donors after allogeneic stem cell transplantation. TCRdb independently ran MiXCR on the RT-PCR reads; one entry per CDR3 protein. Seen here are over 150,000 distinct CDR3 sequences, about 29% observed once, and the top ten hold around 3%. The sequencing input was blood, either unsorted or a sorted T cell fraction (not recorded which). The origin of the receptors is a human donor who was either an allogeneic HSCT recipient or a stem cell or donor lymphocyte infusion donor (not recorded which). It is not recorded whose cells these are; they may come from a transplant donor.

This clonotype came up a few times. V and J are TRBV20-1 and TRBJ2-4; TRBD1 might be the D (6 bases). V was clipped by 0 bases and J by 2 bases, with 11 bases between them. Germline V gene data show CDR1 as DFQATT and CDR2 as SNEGSKA (reference sequence). The CDR3 is 15 amino acids. CDR3 coding DNA: TGCAGTGCTAGAGATCCGACAGGACCCAAAAACATTCAGTACTTC. This encodes CSARDPTGPKNIQYF.

The J gene is TRBJ1-5, the V gene TRBV7-2, with TRBD1 identical over 7 bases. V lost 3 bases and J lost 0; bases outside the gene matches: 2. The CDR3 length is 15 residues. Germline V lookup: CDR1 SGHTA, CDR2 FQGNSA. The CDR3 protein is CASSLGQSSNQPQHF. DNA for the CDR3: TGTGCCAGCAGCTTGGGACAGTCTAGCAATCAGCCCCAGCATTTT.

V usage is TRBV15 and J usage is TRBJ2-2, with no clear D. V shed 0 bases and J shed 6 bases, with 8 bases lying between them. Germline CDR1 LNHNV, CDR2 YYDKDF (reference sequence). CDR3 length: 14 residues. In DNA, the CDR3 is TGTGCCACCAGCAGAGATCCTAGGGCCGGGGAGCTGTTTTTT. Its translation is CATSRDPRAGELFF.

This clonotype has more than one count but fewer than ten. The gene calls are TRBV15 and TRBJ2-7, with a possible D match to TRBD2 (6 bases). The CDR3 length is 17 residues. The V gene's germline CDR1 is LNHNV and CDR2 YYDKDF (reference sequence). Trimming cost V 0 bases and J 5 bases, with 20 bases left between them. The CDR3 nucleotides read TGTGCCACCAGCAGAGATCACGGGACTGATGCTAAGAACGAGCAGTACTTC. It codes for CATSRDHGTDAKNEQYF.

This clonotype was picked up a small number of times. The V gene is TRBV9, the J gene TRBJ2-5; D unresolved. Germline CDR1 and CDR2: SGDLS and YYNGEE. V lost 0 bases and J 3 bases, leaving 9 bases between the germline ends. The length of the CDR3 is 14 residues. The CDR3: CASSVEEGKETQYF. The CDR3 bases are TGTGCCAGCAGCGTAGAAGAAGGGAAAGAGACCCAGTACTTC.

As concerns this clonotype: This is likely a read error, given that the CDR3 carries no conserved phenylalanine or tryptophan at its end. The DNA is omitted, as the CDR3 cannot be located on it reliably, and the CDR3 follows TCRdb's listing. The chain combines TRBV20-1 with TRBJ2-3; whether TRBD2, the table's D call, matches the DNA was not checked. 9 amino acids form the CDR3, both terminal residues included. The germline CDR1 and CDR2 sequences are DFQATT and SNEGSKA (reference sequence). The CDR3 sequence is CSASGLAAL.

This rearrangement joins TRBV6-2 or TRBV6-3 to TRBJ2-1; 14 positions match TRBD2. The CDR3 runs 20 residues. Germline V CDR1 and CDR2: MNHEY, SVGEGT. V trimming: 5 bases; J trimming: 1 base; junction bases outside the gene matches: 13. CDR3 DNA sequence: TGTGCCAGCAGTGCCCGGACTAGCGGGAGGCCCCTGCTGTCCTACAATGAGCAGTTCTTC. Translating it yields CASSARTSGRPLLSYNEQFF.

This clonotype was detected a few times. The CDR3 reads CASSYTVEYGYTF. CDR3 sequence (DNA): TGTGCCAGCAGTTATACAGTAGAGTATGGCTACACCTTC. The V and J genes are TRBV27 and TRBJ1-2, with D hard to call. The CDR3 runs to 13 residues. Trimming shortened V by 4 bases and J by 5 bases, and 11 bases separated the two germline ends. Germline CDR1 reads MNHEY; CDR2 reads SMNVEV (reference sequence).

V usage is TRBV4-3 and J usage is TRBJ2-7; 10 positions agree with TRBD2. The CDR3 length is 16 residues. V was clipped by 0 bases and J by 2 bases; unmatched bases: 4. Germline loops: CDR1 LGHNA, CDR2 YSLEER. This chain's CDR3 is CASSQEPSGRAYEQYF. CDR3 nucleotide sequence: TGCGCCAGCAGCCAAGAACCGAGCGGGAGGGCCTACGAGCAGTACTTC.

There are a few counts of this clonotype. This chain joins TRBV5-8 and TRBJ1-2, with D perhaps TRBD1 (6 bases). The CDR3 has 18 amino acids. Between the trimmed V and J ends, which lost 6 bases and 3 bases, there was a span of 27 bases. CDR1 and CDR2 from the germline V gene are SGHTS and YDEGEE. Here the CDR3 DNA reads TGTGCCAGCATTCCTCCGACAAGGGGGAAGGGAGACGACTATGGCTACACCTTC. Protein sequence: CASIPPTRGKGDDYGYTF. Full variable domain (outside the CDR3, taken from reference TRBV5-8 and TRBJ1-2): EAGVTQSPTHLIKTRGQQATLRCSPISGHTSVYWYQQALGLGLQFLLWYDEGEERNRGNFPPRFSGRQFPNYSSELNVNALELEDSALYLCASIPPTRGKGDDYGYTFGSGTRLTVV.

Regarding this clonotype: This may be a read error, as it is one base from a much larger clone. The genes are TRBV6-5 and TRBJ1-2; maybe TRBD1 (6 bases). V lost 10 bases, J lost 4 bases, and 13 bases lay in between. This CDR3 comprises 12 residues. Germline assignment: CDR1 MNHEY and CDR2 SVGAGI. CDR3 loop: CANNKQGYGYTF. CDR3 DNA sequence: TGTGCCAACAATAAACAGGGCTATGGCTACACCTTC.

The chain carries TRBV20-1 and TRBJ2-1; D is unresolved. The V end lost 6 bases, the J end lost 1 base, and 10 bases lay between the germline ends. Germline-derived CDR1 and CDR2 are DFQATT and SNEGSKA (reference sequence). The CDR3 length is 13 residues. The CDR3 spells CSADFTSYNEQFF. DNA of the CDR3: TGCAGTGCCGACTTTACTTCCTACAATGAGCAGTTCTTC.

V gene TRBV6-1 combines with J gene TRBJ1-1, with no clear D. This CDR3 contains 12 residues. Trimming stripped 7 bases from V and 8 bases from J, with 14 bases between. Germline CDR1 is MNHNS and CDR2 is SASEGT. This CDR3 is CASTLNRQEAFF. The CDR3 nucleotides read TGTGCCAGCACCTTGAATCGGCAGGAAGCTTTCTTT.

This clonotype was recorded at least ten times. The chain has TRBV28 and TRBJ1-4; perhaps TRBD1 as D (6 bases). V lost 4 bases to trimming and J lost 3 bases, with 9 bases between them. Germline lookup yields CDR1 MDHEN and CDR2 SYDVKM. The CDR3 spans 14 residues. Here the CDR3 reads CASSSGQSNEKLFF. The DNA of the CDR3 is TGTGCCAGCAGTTCTGGACAGTCTAATGAAAAACTGTTTTTT.

The rearrangement links TRBV4-1 to TRBJ1-2; D gene uncertain. The germline CDR1 and CDR2 sequences are MGHRA and YSYEKL. Trimming took 5 bases from V and 4 from J, leaving 17 bases between them. The CDR3 is made up of 15 amino acids. The CDR3 loop reads CASSITRIQTYGYTF. In DNA, the CDR3 is TGCGCCAGCAGCATCACCCGGATACAAACCTATGGCTACACCTTC.

This rearrangement joins TRBV10-1 to TRBJ2-7; D is uncertain. The V end was cut by 3 bases, the J end by 2 bases, with 11 bases between. CDR1 is WNHNN and CDR2 is SYGVQD in the germline V gene (reference sequence). The CDR3 runs 14 residues. The CDR3 here is CASSESGQTYEQYF. The CDR3 bases are TGCGCCAGCAGTGAAAGTGGTCAGACCTACGAGCAGTACTTC.

This clonotype was counted a few times. The chain joins TRBV29-1 to TRBJ2-1; D is perhaps TRBD1 or TRBD2 (5 bases each). Germline V lookup: CDR1 SQVTM, CDR2 ANQGSEA. The CDR3 totals 16 residues. Trimming took off 4 bases at V and 8 bases at J, with 24 bases between the two ends. CDR3 in amino acids: CSVGGSLSFLGDEQFF. DNA for the CDR3: TGCAGCGTTGGGGGCTCACTGAGCTTTCTGGGGGATGAGCAGTTCTTC.

This clonotype was seen a few times. The chain employs TRBV18 and TRBJ2-7; 7 bases fit TRBD1. This CDR3 comprises 16 residues. J was trimmed by 3 bases and V by 3 bases; bases with no gene match: 11. The germline V gene has CDR1 KGHSH and CDR2 LQKENI. CDR3 residues: CASSPRGQARGYEQYF. The CDR3 DNA is TGTGCCAGCTCACCCAGAGGACAGGCCCGCGGCTACGAGCAGTACTTC.

V and J are TRBV4-3 and TRBJ2-7; TRBD2 matches at 7 bases. The CDR3 sequence is 14 residues long. V dropped 0 bases and J dropped 6; count of bases not matched to a gene: 5. CDR1 is LGHNA and CDR2 is YSLEER in the germline V gene. This CDR3 reads CASSQESGIGEQYF. The CDR3 coding sequence is TGCGCCAGCAGCCAAGAAAGCGGGATTGGCGAGCAGTACTTC.

The J gene is TRBJ1-4, the V gene TRBV7-9; D not resolved. The V gene's germline CDR1 is SEHNR and CDR2 FQNEAQ (reference sequence). The CDR3 has 11 amino acids. Trimming cost V 5 bases and J 6 bases, with 4 bases left between them. CDR3 sequence: CASSNYEKLFF. The DNA for the CDR3 is TGTGCCAGCAGCAATTATGAAAAACTGTTTTTT.

The chain recombines TRBV4-2 with TRBJ2-1, with D maybe TRBD2 (5 bases). Trimming stripped 5 bases from V and 7 bases from J, with 18 bases between. In germline, CDR1 is LGHNA, CDR2 YNFKEQ. This CDR3 comprises 15 residues. CDR3: CASSMMVARGNEQFF. The CDR3, as DNA: TGTGCCAGCAGCATGATGGTGGCTCGAGGGAATGAGCAGTTCTTC.

This clonotype was picked up a small number of times. The gene calls are TRBV27 and TRBJ2-7; either TRBD1 or TRBD2 may fit D (5 bases each). There are 15 residues in the CDR3. Germline assignment: CDR1 MNHEY and CDR2 SMNVEV (reference sequence). V was pared by 7 bases and J by 0 bases, with 16 bases between. CDR3 protein: CASKTGPASSYEQYF. The CDR3 DNA reads as TGTGCCAGCAAAACGGGACCCGCCAGCTCCTACGAGCAGTACTTC.

The CDR3 region has the DNA TGTGCCAGTAGTATCGGGGCAAGCTACAATGAGCAGTTCTTC. It yields the protein CASSIGASYNEQFF. This chain uses TRBV19 with TRBJ2-1; D could derive from TRBD1 or TRBD2 (5 bases each). The CDR3 runs to 14 residues. Germline V gene sequence: CDR1 LNHDA, CDR2 SQIVND (reference sequence). Trimming left V 3 bases short and J 3 bases short, with 9 bases between.

This clonotype was seen a single time. The CDR3 sequence is CASSLERDSLYEQYF. The CDR3 DNA follows: TGCGCCAGCAGCTTGGAAAGGGACAGCCTCTACGAGCAGTACTTC. The J gene is TRBJ2-7, the V gene TRBV5-1; TRBD1 matches 7 bases. This CDR3 is 15 amino acids long. Germline values: CDR1 SGHRS, CDR2 YFSETQ. J gave up 3 bases and V 0 bases, and 6 bases lay outside the gene matches.

The chain is built from TRBV7-3 and TRBJ2-2; tentative D call: TRBD1 (6 bases). This CDR3 spans 14 amino acids. Deletions cut 6 bases from V and 5 bases from J, with 13 bases between. CDR1 and CDR2 (germline): SGHTA, FQGTGA. The CDR3 DNA is TGTGCCAGCAGTCCCGGGACACGAACCGGGGAGCTGTTTTTT. Protein: CASSPGTRTGELFF.

This clonotype came up many times. The DNA for the CDR3 is TGCAGCGTTGAACTCGAGGACAGACCCGATCAGCCCCAGCATTTT. Translating it yields CSVELEDRPDQPQHF. The rearrangement uses TRBV29-1 and TRBJ1-5; perhaps TRBD1 as D (6 bases). This CDR3 comprises 15 residues. CDR1 is SQVTM, CDR2 ANQGSEA, per germline. Trimming removed 2 bases from V and 5 bases from J, with 16 bases in between.

This clonotype occurred a few times. This chain links TRBV7-2 with TRBJ1-1, with D tentatively TRBD1 (5 bases). This CDR3 spans 14 amino acids. V was trimmed by 1 base and J by 11 bases, leaving 17 bases between them. Germline V gene sequence: CDR1 SGHTA, CDR2 FQGNSA. Here the CDR3 reads CASSLDRQTRGAFF. The CDR3 DNA is TGTGCCAGCAGCTTAGACAGACAGACCCGCGGGGCTTTCTTT.

The V gene is TRBV14, the J gene TRBJ2-7; tentatively, D is TRBD1 or TRBD2 (5 bases each). V shed 4 bases and J shed 5 bases, with 18 bases lying between them. Germline CDR1 SGHDN, CDR2 FVKESK. The CDR3 extends over 15 amino acids. The CDR3: CASSPVGTPAHEQYF. As DNA, the CDR3 is TGTGCCAGCAGCCCCGTGGGGACCCCCGCCCACGAGCAGTACTTC.

V and J are TRBV29-1 and TRBJ2-1; 16 nucleotides align to TRBD2. The CDR3 loop spans 19 amino acids. Looked up from germline, CDR1 is SQVTM and CDR2 is ANQGSEA. V was clipped by 5 bases and J by 3 bases; unmatched bases: 13. In DNA, the CDR3 is TGCAGCGTTAGGGCAGCAGGGACTAGCGGGAGGGACCGCTACAATGAGCAGTTCTTC. Protein: CSVRAAGTSGRDRYNEQFF.

The table lists this clonotype with many counts. The chain is built from TRBV20-1 and TRBJ1-5, with D uncertain. This CDR3 contains 13 residues. CDR1 DFQATT and CDR2 SNEGSKA come from the germline V gene (reference sequence). Trimming cost V 2 bases and J 6 bases, with 11 bases left between them. CDR3 region: CSARTVNPQPQHF. The DNA of the CDR3 is TGCAGTGCTAGAACAGTCAATCCTCAGCCCCAGCATTTT.